The sequence of this T cell receptor beta chain was determined in a study of PD-1 blockade in classical Hodgkin lymphoma. Study background: The nivolumab dose that patients received was 3 mg/kg, given intravenously every 2 weeks. Study outcomes and limitations: Complete responders matched newly diagnosed patients in baseline diversity. When set against healthy donors, newly diagnosed patients were reported to show lower baseline TCR diversity. A significant rise in TCR diversity was seen by C4D1 for CD4+ cells but not for CD8+ cells.

Relapse was seen in all patients after autologous stem cell transplantation, and brentuximab vedotin exposure was variable. CD8+ T cell isolation from thawed PBMCs was performed by magnetic negative selection. The length of the CDR3 is 14 residues. Germline V gene data show CDR1 as MNHNY and CDR2 as SVGAGI (reference sequence). Data came from immunoSEQ multiplex PCR; TCRdb stores just in-frame clones and leaves some out. The sample yields 10,000 to 15,000 clones, roughly three quarters seen once. For this clone: As yet, its antigen is unknown.

The sample in question was CD8+ T cells from blood, obtained at baseline. This rearrangement joins TRBV6-6 to TRBJ2-5; TRBD1 aligns across 9 bases. Matching the DNA end better, TRBJ2-7 makes the J call doubtful. The sequence derives from a human donor with classical Hodgkin lymphoma. This CDR3 reads CASSSRDRVYEQYF. CDR3 bases: TGTGCCAGCAGTTCCCGGGACAGGGTCTACGAGCAGTACTTC.